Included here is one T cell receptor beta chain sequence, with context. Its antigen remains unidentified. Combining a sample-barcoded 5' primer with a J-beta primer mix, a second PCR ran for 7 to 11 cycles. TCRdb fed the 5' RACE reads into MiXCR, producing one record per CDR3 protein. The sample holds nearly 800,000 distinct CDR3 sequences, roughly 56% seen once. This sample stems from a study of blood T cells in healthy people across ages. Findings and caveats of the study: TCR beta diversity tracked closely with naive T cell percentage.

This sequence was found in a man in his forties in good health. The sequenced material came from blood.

CDR3 in amino acids: CASRRTSGGLPTDTQYF. In nucleotides, the CDR3 is TGTGCCAGCAGACGGACTAGCGGGGGGCTCCCCACAGATACGCAGTATTTT. The chain joins TRBV6-1 to TRBJ2-3; TRBD2 matches 14 bases. J was trimmed by 2 bases and V by 6 bases; bases with no gene match: 7. CDR3 length equals 17 residues. Germline V gene sequence: CDR1 MNHNS, CDR2 SASEGT.